The sequence of this TCR beta chain was determined in a study of T cell repertoires in cytomegalovirus infection. Looking at the study overall: Both a matching HLA type and CMV infection were indicated by public TCR beta signatures. The study, taken as a whole, reports: Dominant in the ex vivo response were TCR beta clonotypes restricted by HLA-C and specific for CMV. Pooled public TCR beta family frequency picked out CMV carriers with the relevant HLA.

V dropped 4 bases and J dropped 3; count of bases not matched to a gene: 7. Germline V gene lookup returns CDR1 MNHNS and CDR2 SASEGT. CDR3 size: 15 residues. MiXCR, run by TCRdb on the reads, gives a single entry per CDR3 protein. The sample carries some 110,000 distinct CDR3 sequences, around 10% recorded once. A remark on this clonotype: Antigen: not known.

The sample taken for sequencing was PBMCs, sequenced either directly or after in vitro stimulation (not recorded which). V and J are TRBV6-1 and TRBJ2-7; 9 positions agree with TRBD1. The TCR comes from a human donor in good health (CMV status not recorded). Some clones in this sample may be carry-over from other donors' samples. The CDR3 region is CASSVGTGPSYEQYF. The DNA of the CDR3 is TGTGCCAGCAGTGTTGGGACAGGGCCGAGCTACGAGCAGTACTTC.